Below, 17 T cell receptor beta chains from the same sample are listed, as sequenced in a study of post-analysis software for immune sequencing data. No antigen is known for these receptors. Study observations and caveats: TRBV5-6, TRBV5-1 and TRBV20-1 belonged to a set of a handful of TRBV segments that were more frequent in patients than controls.

Presence of unique molecular identifiers characterized the TCR beta cDNA libraries. TCRdb called the PCR reads again in MiXCR, with one record for every CDR3 protein. The data hold about 770,000 distinct CDR3 sequences, with around 42% observed a single time. Material for sequencing was blood. The receptors were sampled from a girl aged 5-17 years with multiple sclerosis.

V and J are TRBV21-1 and TRBJ2-3; the table calls TRBD1, which could not be checked here. TRBV21-1 has pseudogene status. This CDR3 has 14 residues. The CDR3 coding sequence is TGTGCCAGCAGCAAAGTTGGGACACCCCGTCCGCAGTATTTT. Translated, it gives CASSKVGTPRPQYF.

This clonotype has a handful of counts. The chain joins TRBV6-5 to TRBJ2-1; TRBD2 agrees at 8 bases. The CDR3 sequence is 14 residues long. Trimming removed 3 bases from V and 7 bases from J; junction bases left unmatched: 5. The germline V gene has CDR1 MNHEY and CDR2 SVGAGI. This CDR3 reads CASSYGQRENEQFF. The CDR3 DNA reads TGTGCCAGCAGTTATGGCCAGCGGGAGAATGAGCAGTTCTTC.

V and J are TRBV12-3 or TRBV12-4 and TRBJ1-6; 7 bases align to TRBD1. V trimming: 5 bases; J trimming: 5 bases; junction bases outside the gene matches: 12. This CDR3 is 17 amino acids long. The CDR3, as DNA: TGTGCCAGCAGTCCTGTGACAGGGAAAGGAAATAATTCACCCCTCCACTTT. Translating it yields CASSPVTGKGNNSPLHF.

This clonotype occurred a few times. The V call is TRBV9, the J call TRBJ2-1; 9 bases map to TRBD2. The V gene end was trimmed by 0 bases and the J gene end by 2 bases; junction bases not matched to a gene: 6. Germline loops: CDR1 SGDLS, CDR2 YYNGEE. The CDR3 runs to 17 residues. CDR3 nucleotides: TGTGCCAGCAGCGTAGATAGCGGGAGTGTCGCCTACAATGAGCAGTTCTTC. Amino acid sequence: CASSVDSGSVAYNEQFF.

The genes are TRBV6-6 and TRBJ1-2; D not certain. Germline V gene lookup returns CDR1 MNHNY and CDR2 SVGAGI (reference sequence). V was pared by 2 bases and J by 2 bases, with 9 bases between. The CDR3 consists of 14 residues. CDR3 region: CASSYPAGNYGYTF. CDR3 bases: TGTGCCAGCAGTTACCCCGCAGGAAACTATGGCTACACCTTC.

J is TRBJ2-1 and V is TRBV10-3; TRBD2 matches at 7 bases. V lost 0 bases to trimming and J lost 4 bases; unmatched junction nucleotides: 3. CDR1 and CDR2 (germline): ENHRY, SYGVKD. This CDR3 comprises 15 residues. The CDR3 spells CAISESGEGYNEQFF. Written as DNA, the CDR3 is TGTGCCATCAGTGAGTCGGGGGAGGGTTACAATGAGCAGTTCTTC.

This clonotype appeared a few times. This chain uses TRBV4-1 with TRBJ2-5; tentatively, D is TRBD1 (6 bases). The V end lost 0 bases, the J end lost 11 bases, and 16 bases lay between the germline ends. CDR1 is MGHRA, CDR2 YSYEKL, per germline. The CDR3 loop spans 14 amino acids. The CDR3 loop is CASSQEGGPGEQYF. The CDR3, as DNA: TGCGCCAGCAGCCAAGAAGGGGGACCGGGTGAGCAGTACTTC.

This chain uses TRBV29-1 with TRBJ2-5; no firm D call. Deletions cut 3 bases from V and 2 bases from J, with 4 bases between. Germline V lookup: CDR1 SQVTM, CDR2 ANQGSEA. The CDR3 length is 11 residues. The CDR3 loop reads CSVDTQETQYF. CDR3 nucleotide sequence: TGCAGCGTTGACACTCAAGAGACCCAGTACTTC.

The gene calls are TRBV5-1 and TRBJ2-3, with TRBD2 matching 12 bases. Germline V gene lookup returns CDR1 SGHRS and CDR2 YFSETQ. The CDR3 is 18 amino acids. V lost 1 base, J lost 1 base, and 7 bases stayed unmatched. For the CDR3, the DNA is TGCGCCAGCAGCTTGCTCCCTAGCGGGAGGGCCGGCACAGATACGCAGTATTTT. Its protein is CASSLLPSGRAGTDTQYF.

This clonotype was detected only a few times. This chain connects TRBV29-1 to TRBJ2-3; 7 bases line up with TRBD2. The CDR3 is made up of 13 amino acids. The V segment lost 3 bases and the J segment 1 base; nucleotides outside the gene matches: 1. CDR1 is SQVTM, CDR2 ANQGSEA, per germline. CDR3 loop: CSVELAGTDTQYF. Written as DNA, the CDR3 is TGCAGCGTTGAGCTAGCGGGCACAGATACGCAGTATTTT.

The chain links TRBV7-9 to TRBJ2-5; perhaps TRBD1 as D (7 bases). The DNA end favors TRBJ2-7, so the J call may be wrong. In germline, CDR1 is SEHNR, CDR2 FQNEAQ (reference sequence). This CDR3 is 15 amino acids long. The CDR3 DNA is TGTGCCAGCAGCCACGTAGCAGGGGGGCCCTACGAGCAGTACTTC. This encodes CASSHVAGGPYEQYF.

This clonotype has more than one count but fewer than ten. CDR3 DNA: TGTGCCTGGGAGGGGGCACAGGCGCAAGAGACCCAGTACTTC. This codes for CAWEGAQAQETQYF. V gene TRBV30 combines with J gene TRBJ2-5; 7 bases agree with TRBD1. Germline V gene sequence: CDR1 GTSNPN, CDR2 SVGIG (reference sequence). The J segment lost 2 bases and the V segment lost 5 bases, leaving 8 bases of the junction unmatched. The CDR3 totals 14 residues.

This clonotype was found a few times. The chain combines TRBV4-3 with TRBJ2-4; a possible D gene is TRBD2 (5 bases). The CDR3 sequence is 15 residues long. Germline loops: CDR1 LGHNA, CDR2 YSLEER. The V end was cut by 4 bases, the J end by 4 bases, with 14 bases between. CDR3 bases: TGCGCCAGCAGCCGTCAACTAGGAGATAAAAACATTCAGTACTTC. It translates to CASSRQLGDKNIQYF.

This clonotype was counted a few times. The chain combines TRBV24-1 with TRBJ1-5, with TRBD1 matching 8 bases. V lost 3 bases, J lost 7 bases, and 1 base stayed unmatched. The germline V gene has CDR1 KGHDR and CDR2 SFDVKD. The CDR3 runs 13 residues. The CDR3 loop reads CATSDAGGQPQHF. The CDR3 bases are TGTGCCACCAGTGATGCAGGGGGCCAGCCCCAGCATTTT.

This clonotype occurred a few times. The rearrangement links TRBV7-2 to TRBJ2-1; 10 positions agree with TRBD2. From germline, CDR1 is SGHTA and CDR2 FQGNSA. V was clipped by 5 bases and J by 2 bases; unmatched bases: 3. The CDR3 covers 15 residues. In nucleotides, the CDR3 is TGTGCCAGCAGCACCGGGACTAGCGCCTACAATGAGCAGTTCTTC. Translating gives CASSTGTSAYNEQFF.

On this clonotype itself: At one end the junction does not follow the germline gene, possibly because of a read error. The V and J genes are TRBV7-2 and TRBJ1-2, with 10 positions matching TRBD1. The germline gives CDR1 SGHTA, CDR2 FQGNSA. There are 17 residues in the CDR3. The CDR3 bases are TGTGCCAGTAGCTTAGCCGTGACAGGGGGCGCTGGCTATGGCTACACCTTC. Amino acids: CASSLAVTGGAGYGYTF. The complete variable domain, with remaining parts taken from reference TRBV7-2 and TRBJ1-2, reads GAGVSQSPSNKVTEKGKDVELRCDPISGHTALYWYRQSLGQGLEFLIYFQGNSAPDKSGLPSDRFSAERTGGSVSTLTIQRTQQEDSAVYLCASSLAVTGGAGYGYTFGSGTRLTVV.

The chain links TRBV21-1 to TRBJ2-5; the table gives TRBD2 as D, unverified against the DNA. TRBV21-1 is a pseudogene segment. The CDR3 spans 15 residues. The CDR3, as DNA: TGTGCCAGCAGCAAAGTCGGGAGGAAACACAATGAGCAGTACTTC. Protein sequence: CASSKVGRKHNEQYF.